The T cell receptor beta chain under discussion was sequenced for a study of T cell responses to AZD1222 COVID-19 vaccine (TCRdb year 2021). Broadly, across the study: AZD1222 recipients whose second dose came at about 4 weeks and those whose second dose came at about 12 weeks were combined into one group, since spike-specific TCR depth and breadth did not differ between the two schedules. Trial participants were enrolled by age into 18-55, 56-69 and 70-plus year subgroups, with about 150, 27 and 61 TCR-sequenced participants respectively. A total of about 230 trial participants underwent TCR sequencing, of whom about 200 received two doses of AZD1222 and about 25 received two doses of the MenACWY control vaccine. Study-wide findings and limitations: In the small 56-69-year group, the increase in depth fell short of significance, most likely because of low power. No day 14 peak-response samples were available, so repertoires were characterized only after the peak T cell response. Conclusions about previously exposed vaccinees are limited, since just a handful of AZD1222 recipients were seropositive for SARS-CoV-2 at baseline. After two AZD1222 doses, spike-specific TCR breadth and depth were significantly higher than at day 0 and than in MenACWY recipients. Participants were mostly white British, with more females than males. The authors suggested clonal diversity may have been underestimated. Reportedly, almost half of the unique spike-specific TCRs recognized epitopes lying outside the regions that are mutated in the B.1.351 and B.1.1.7 variants. CD4 TCRs associated with the vaccine covered the entire spike protein, and the dominant responses were in regions 160-218 and 743-854.

CDR1 and CDR2 are drawn from the germline V gene: MNHNS, SASEGT. The trim is 3 bases for V and 2 bases for J, with a gap of 15 bases between the germline ends. The CDR3 numbers 16 residues from cysteine through phenylalanine. Of the read, only the CDR3 DNA is kept; its 48 bases are in frame from base 1. Reading the label with the study, this specimen's time point is: baseline before first vaccination. Vaccinee samples came from UK trials COV001 and COV002, including a single-blind randomized controlled phase 2/3 trial of AZD1222 (ChAdOx1 nCoV-19) in healthy adults. Trial participant PBMC samples were collected at day 0 and day 28 after the second dose for TCRbeta chain sequencing. The CDR3 regions of human TCRbeta chains were analyzed by immunosequencing. The authors processed their data as follows. Repertoire TCRs were checked for matches against a reference library of SARS-CoV-2-specific TCRs that had been generated using the MIRA antigen-specificity platform. Breadth was defined as the fraction of unique TCRs that were SARS-CoV-2-associated, and depth was defined as the fraction of total T cells that were SARS-CoV-2-associated. Each spike-specific TCR was assigned to its reactive spike region and to a CD4 or CD8 class using the MIRA data. Log10-transformed breadth and depth values were compared by one-way ANOVA with Sidak's multiple comparisons tests. TCRdb retrieved this table from immuneACCESS and kept in-frame rearrangements only. Not all clones are present; in checked studies, unresolved V genes account for under half, and no reason is known for the remainder. V and J calls and clone size are those listed in that table; D and trimming were worked out from the DNA. For this sample the table gives under 200,000 clones, of which about 94% were detected only once. Roughly 10% of the sample goes to the ten largest clones.

On this clone: Its antigen is still unknown. Nothing much larger sits one base from this clone, and base qualities are not available.

The TCR comes from an adult in good health. Sequencing was performed on peripheral blood, taken on day 0 of AZD1222 vaccination. The rearrangement combines TRBV6-1 with TRBJ2-3, and perhaps TRBD2 as D gene, on 5 matching bases. The CDR3 amino acid sequence is: CASSDEGTWVTDTQYF. The base sequence is TGTGCCAGCAGTGACGAGGGCACTTGGGTCACAGATACGCAGTATTTT.